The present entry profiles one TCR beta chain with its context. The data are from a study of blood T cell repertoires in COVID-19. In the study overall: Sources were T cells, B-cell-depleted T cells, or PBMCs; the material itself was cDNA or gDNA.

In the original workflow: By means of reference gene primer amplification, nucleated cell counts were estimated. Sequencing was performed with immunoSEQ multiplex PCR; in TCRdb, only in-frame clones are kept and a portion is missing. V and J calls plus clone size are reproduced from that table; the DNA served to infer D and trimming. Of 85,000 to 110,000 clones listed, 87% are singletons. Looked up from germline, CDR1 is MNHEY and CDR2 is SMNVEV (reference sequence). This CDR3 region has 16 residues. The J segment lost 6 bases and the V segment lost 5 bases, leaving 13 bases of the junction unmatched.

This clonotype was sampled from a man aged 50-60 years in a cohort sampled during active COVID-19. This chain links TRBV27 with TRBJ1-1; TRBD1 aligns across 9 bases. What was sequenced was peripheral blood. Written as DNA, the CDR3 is TGTGCCAGCAGTCTACGAGGGACAGGGCGCTCCCCTGAAGCTTTCTTT. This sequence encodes CASSLRGTGRSPEAFF.